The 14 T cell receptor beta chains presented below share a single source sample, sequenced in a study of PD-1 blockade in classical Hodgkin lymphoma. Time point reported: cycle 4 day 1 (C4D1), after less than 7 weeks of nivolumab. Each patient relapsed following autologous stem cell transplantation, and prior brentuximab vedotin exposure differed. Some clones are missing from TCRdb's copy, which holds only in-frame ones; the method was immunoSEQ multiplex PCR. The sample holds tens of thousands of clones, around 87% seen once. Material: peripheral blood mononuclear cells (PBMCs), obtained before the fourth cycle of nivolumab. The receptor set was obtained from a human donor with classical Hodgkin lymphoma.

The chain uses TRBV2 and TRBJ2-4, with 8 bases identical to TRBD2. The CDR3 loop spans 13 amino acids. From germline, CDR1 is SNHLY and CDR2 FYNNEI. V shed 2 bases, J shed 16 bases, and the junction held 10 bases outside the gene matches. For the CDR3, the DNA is TGTGCCAGCAGTGAATCAACCAGCGGGAGATACTACTTC. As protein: CASSESTSGRYYF. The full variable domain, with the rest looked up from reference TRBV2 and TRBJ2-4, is EPEVTQTPSHQVTQMGQEVILRCVPISNHLYFYWYRQILGQKVEFLVSFYNNEISEKSEIFDDQFSVERPDGSNFTLKIRSTKLEDSAMYFCASSESTSGRYYFGAGTRLSVL.

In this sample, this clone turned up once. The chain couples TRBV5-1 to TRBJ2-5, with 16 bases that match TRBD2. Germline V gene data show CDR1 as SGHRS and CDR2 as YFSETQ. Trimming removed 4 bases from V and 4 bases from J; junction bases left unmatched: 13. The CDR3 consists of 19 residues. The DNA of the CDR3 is TGCGCCAGCAGCCTGGGGGGACTAGCGGGAGGGCCTTCGGGAGAGACCCAGTACTTC. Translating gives CASSLGGLAGGPSGETQYF. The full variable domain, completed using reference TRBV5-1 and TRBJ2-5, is KAGVTQTPRYLIKTRGQQVTLSCSPISGHRSVSWYQQTPGQGLQFLFEYFSETQRNKGNFPGRFSGRQFSNSRSEMNVSTLELGDSALYLCASSLGGLAGGPSGETQYFGPGTRLLVL.

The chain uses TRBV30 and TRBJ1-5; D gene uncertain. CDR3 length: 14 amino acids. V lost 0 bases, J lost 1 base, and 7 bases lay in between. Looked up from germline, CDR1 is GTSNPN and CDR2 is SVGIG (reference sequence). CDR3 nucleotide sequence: TGTGCCTGGAGTGTCGGTCTAAGCAATCAGCCCCAGCATTTT. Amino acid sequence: CAWSVGLSNQPQHF.

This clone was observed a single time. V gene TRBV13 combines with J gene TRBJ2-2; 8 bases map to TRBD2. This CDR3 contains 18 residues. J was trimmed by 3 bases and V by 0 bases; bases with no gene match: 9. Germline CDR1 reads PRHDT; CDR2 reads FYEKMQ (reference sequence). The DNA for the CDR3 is TGTGCCAGCAGCTTAGGCCGGGGGGGCCGGGGGTACACCGGGGAGCTGTTTTTT. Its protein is CASSLGRGGRGYTGELFF.

The CDR3 here is CASSQGGAKNIQYF. The CDR3, as DNA: TGTGCCAGCAGCCAGGGGGGAGCCAAAAACATTCAGTACTTC. This chain joins TRBV5-4 and TRBJ2-4; perhaps TRBD1 as D (7 bases). CDR3 length: 14 residues. Germline loops: CDR1 SGHNT, CDR2 YYREEE (reference sequence). Trimming removed 4 bases at V and 0 bases at J, with 8 bases between.

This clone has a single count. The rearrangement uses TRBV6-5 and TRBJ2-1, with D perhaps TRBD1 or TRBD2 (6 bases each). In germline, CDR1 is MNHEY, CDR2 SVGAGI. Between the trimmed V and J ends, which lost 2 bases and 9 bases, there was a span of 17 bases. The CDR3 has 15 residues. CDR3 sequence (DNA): TGTGCCAGCAGTTACCTGGGGGGCGGAAAGGGTGAGCAGTTCTTC. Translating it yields CASSYLGGGKGEQFF.

This chain's CDR3 is CASSERRKGYGYTF. DNA of the CDR3: TGTGCCAGCAGTGAAAGGAGGAAGGGCTATGGCTACACCTTC. This chain uses TRBV25-1 with TRBJ1-2; D is unresolved. The germline V gene has CDR1 MGHDK and CDR2 SYGVNS. Trimming pared 2 bases from V and 4 bases from J, leaving 11 bases between. This CDR3 is built from 14 residues.

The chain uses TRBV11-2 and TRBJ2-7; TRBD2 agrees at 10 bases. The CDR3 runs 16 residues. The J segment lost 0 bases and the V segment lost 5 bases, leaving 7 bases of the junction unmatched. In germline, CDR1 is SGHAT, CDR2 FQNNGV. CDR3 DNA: TGTGCCAGCAGCCCGACTAGCGGGCGTAGCTCCTACGAGCAGTACTTC. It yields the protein CASSPTSGRSSYEQYF.

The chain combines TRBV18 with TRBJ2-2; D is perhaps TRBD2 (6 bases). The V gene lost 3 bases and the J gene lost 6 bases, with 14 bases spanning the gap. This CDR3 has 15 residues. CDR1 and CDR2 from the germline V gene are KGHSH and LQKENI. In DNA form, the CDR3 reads TGTGCCAGCTCACCGGAGGGTATGAGTGCCGGGGAGCTGTTTTTT. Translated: CASSPEGMSAGELFF.

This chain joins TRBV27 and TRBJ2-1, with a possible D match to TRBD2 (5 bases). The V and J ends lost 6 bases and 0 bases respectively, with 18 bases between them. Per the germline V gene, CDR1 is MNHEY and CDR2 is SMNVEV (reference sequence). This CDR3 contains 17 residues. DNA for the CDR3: TGTGCCAGCAGCCAAGTGGTGAAGCGGACCTCCTACAATGAGCAGTTCTTC. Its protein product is CASSQVVKRTSYNEQFF.

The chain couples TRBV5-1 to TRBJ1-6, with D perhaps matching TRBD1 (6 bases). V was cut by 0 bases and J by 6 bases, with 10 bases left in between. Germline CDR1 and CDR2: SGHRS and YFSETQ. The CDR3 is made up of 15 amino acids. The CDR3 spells CASSLGGTPNSPLHF. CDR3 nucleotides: TGCGCCAGCAGCTTGGGTGGGACACCTAATTCACCCCTCCACTTT.

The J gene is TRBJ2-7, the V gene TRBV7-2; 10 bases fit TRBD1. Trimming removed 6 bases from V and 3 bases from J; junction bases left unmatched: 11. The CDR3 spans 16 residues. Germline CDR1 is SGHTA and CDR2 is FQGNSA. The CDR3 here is CASRLDRGASHYEQYF. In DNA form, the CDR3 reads TGTGCCAGCAGATTGGACAGGGGGGCTTCCCACTACGAGCAGTACTTC.

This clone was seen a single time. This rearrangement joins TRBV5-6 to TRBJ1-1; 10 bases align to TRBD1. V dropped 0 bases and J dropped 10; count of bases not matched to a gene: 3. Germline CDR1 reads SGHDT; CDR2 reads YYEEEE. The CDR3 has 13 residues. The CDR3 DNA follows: TGTGCCAGCAGCTTGGGACAGGGGGCAAGAGCTTTCTTT. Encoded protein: CASSLGQGARAFF.

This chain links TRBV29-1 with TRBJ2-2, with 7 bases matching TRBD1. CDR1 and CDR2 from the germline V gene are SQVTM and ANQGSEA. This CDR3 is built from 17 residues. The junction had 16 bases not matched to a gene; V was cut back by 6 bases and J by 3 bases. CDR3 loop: CSVIGGPRERDTGELFF. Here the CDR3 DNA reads TGCAGCGTCATAGGGGGCCCGAGGGAAAGGGACACCGGGGAGCTGTTTTTT.